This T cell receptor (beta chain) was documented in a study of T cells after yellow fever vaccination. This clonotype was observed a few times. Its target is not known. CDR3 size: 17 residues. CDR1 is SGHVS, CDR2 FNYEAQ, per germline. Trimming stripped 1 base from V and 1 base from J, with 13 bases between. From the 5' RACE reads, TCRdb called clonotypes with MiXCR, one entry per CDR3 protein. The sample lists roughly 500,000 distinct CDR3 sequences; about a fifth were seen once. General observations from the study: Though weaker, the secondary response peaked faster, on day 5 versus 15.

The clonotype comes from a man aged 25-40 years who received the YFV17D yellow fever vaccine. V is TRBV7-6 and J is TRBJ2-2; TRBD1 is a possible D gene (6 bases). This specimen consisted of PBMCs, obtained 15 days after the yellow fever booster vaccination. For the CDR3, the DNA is TGTGCCAGCAGCTTAGGGAGAGACAGGTGGAACACCGGGGAGCTGTTTTTT. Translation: CASSLGRDRWNTGELFF.